The next 26 T cell receptor beta chains were all read from a single sample in a study of T cell changes during pregnancy in multiple sclerosis. Data came from immunoSEQ multiplex PCR; TCRdb stores just in-frame clones and leaves some out. The table lists approximately 27,000 clones, around nine tenths of them singletons. Sequencing was performed on CD4+ T cells from peripheral blood mononuclear cells, taken in the first trimester of pregnancy. The receptors originated from a female donor with multiple sclerosis, enrolled in a pregnancy study.

The chain is built from TRBV7-2 and TRBJ2-1; 7 positions match TRBD2. V lost 1 base to trimming and J lost 4 bases; unmatched junction nucleotides: 10. Germline loops: CDR1 SGHTA, CDR2 FQGNSA. This CDR3 spans 17 amino acids. The chain's CDR3 is CASSLDIQRGAYNEQFF. The CDR3 DNA sequence: TGTGCCAGCAGCTTAGACATTCAGCGGGGAGCTTACAATGAGCAGTTCTTC.

The table lists this clone with a count of one. The genes are TRBV19 and TRBJ2-3, with 10 bases aligning to TRBD2. This CDR3 region has 15 residues. Germline assignment: CDR1 LNHDA and CDR2 SQIVND (reference sequence). The trim removed 2 bases at V and 1 base at J, leaving 0 bases unmatched. CDR3 loop: CASSILAGGTDTQYF. CDR3 nucleotide sequence: TGTGCCAGTAGTATACTAGCGGGGGGCACAGATACGCAGTATTTT.

A single count supports this clone. The CDR3 DNA sequence: TGTGCCAGCAGCTTGGGTTTGGGCCGCCTCGCGAACTATGGCTACACCTTC. Its translation: CASSLGLGRLANYGYTF. This chain connects TRBV5-6 to TRBJ1-2; D is unresolved. The CDR3 length is 17 residues. In germline, CDR1 is SGHDT, CDR2 YYEEEE. V was trimmed by 0 bases and J by 2 bases, leaving 17 bases between them. The full variable domain, with the rest looked up from reference TRBV5-6 and TRBJ1-2, is DAGVTQSPTHLIKTRGQQVTLRCSPKSGHDTVSWYQQALGQGPQFIFQYYEEEERQRGNFPDRFSGHQFPNYSSELNVNALLLGDSALYLCASSLGLGRLANYGYTFGSGTRLTVV.

This clone was detected only once. The CDR3 loop reads CASGLVPDGETDSNQPQHF. CDR3 nucleotide sequence: TGTGCTAGTGGTTTGGTACCAGATGGTGAGACAGATAGCAATCAGCCCCAGCATTTT. The chain carries TRBV12-5 and TRBJ1-5; possible D gene TRBD1, 5 bases. Germline V lookup: CDR1 LGHNT, CDR2 FRNRAP. Trimming took 0 bases from V and 0 from J, leaving 18 bases between them. CDR3 length equals 19 residues.

V is TRBV5-4 and J is TRBJ1-2; TRBD1 agrees at 7 bases. V lost 4 bases and J lost 4; bases outside the gene matches: 7. The CDR3 covers 14 residues. Germline V gene sequence: CDR1 SGHNT, CDR2 YYREEE (reference sequence). CDR3 region: CASSPTGAIYGYTF. CDR3 DNA sequence: TGTGCCAGCAGCCCTACAGGGGCTATCTATGGCTACACCTTC.

The rearrangement links TRBV19 to TRBJ2-1; a possible D gene is TRBD2 (6 bases). This CDR3 is built from 13 residues. Germline V lookup: CDR1 LNHDA, CDR2 SQIVND (reference sequence). V was cut by 10 bases and J by 9 bases, with 19 bases left in between. The CDR3 sequence: CAISVVMGGEQFF. The CDR3 coding sequence is TGTGCCATATCAGTAGTTATGGGAGGTGAGCAGTTCTTC.

This clone has just one count. The chain recombines TRBV7-3 with TRBJ2-2; D is possibly TRBD2 (6 bases). The CDR3 has 16 residues. The V gene's germline CDR1 is SGHTA and CDR2 FQGTGA. Trimming cost V 5 bases and J 4 bases, with 17 bases left between them. CDR3: CASSPSRASATGELFF. DNA of the CDR3: TGTGCCAGCAGCCCCTCCCGGGCTAGCGCCACCGGGGAGCTGTTTTTT.

The J gene is TRBJ1-2, the V gene TRBV4-1; a weak D match, TRBD1 (5 bases). This CDR3 has 13 amino acids. Between the trimmed V and J ends, which lost 3 bases and 4 bases, there was a span of 9 bases. Germline-derived CDR1 and CDR2 are MGHRA and YSYEKL. The CDR3 sequence is CASSHRRGYGYTF. The DNA of the CDR3 is TGCGCCAGCAGCCATAGGAGGGGCTATGGCTACACCTTC.

The sample holds a few counts of this clone. The V call is TRBV7-9, the J call TRBJ2-1, with 12 bases matching TRBD2. The length of the CDR3 is 16 residues. Germline assignment: CDR1 SEHNR and CDR2 FQNEAQ (reference sequence). V was clipped by 1 base and J by 2 bases; unmatched bases: 0. CDR3 in DNA: TGTGCCAGCAGCTTAGGACTAGCGGGGGCCTACAATGAGCAGTTCTTC. It translates to CASSLGLAGAYNEQFF.

This chain uses TRBV4-3 with TRBJ1-2; TRBD1 aligns across 10 bases. V lost 0 bases to trimming and J lost 7 bases; unmatched junction nucleotides: 2. The V gene's germline CDR1 is LGHNA and CDR2 YSLEER. The CDR3 spans 14 residues. The CDR3 DNA reads TGCGCCAGCAGCCAAGAAGGACAGGGGGGTGGCTACACCTTC. Translating gives CASSQEGQGGGYTF.

The V gene is TRBV7-3, the J gene TRBJ2-1, with 10 bases that match TRBD2. J was trimmed by 1 base and V by 5 bases; bases with no gene match: 8. This CDR3 is 17 amino acids long. CDR1 and CDR2 (germline): SGHTA, FQGTGA. CDR3 coding DNA: TGTGCCAGCAGCCCCTCAGAGCGGGGGGGGTCCTACAATGAGCAGTTCTTC. It yields the protein CASSPSERGGSYNEQFF.

The chain couples TRBV11-3 to TRBJ1-3, with no clear D. CDR3 length equals 14 residues. The germline V gene has CDR1 SGHNT and CDR2 YENEEA. V lost 1 base and J lost 0, with 4 bases in between. CDR3 sequence: CASSLGDSGNTIYF. In nucleotides, the CDR3 is TGTGCCAGCAGCTTAGGCGACTCTGGAAACACCATATATTTT.

The chain couples TRBV9 to TRBJ2-3, with D tentatively TRBD1 (6 bases). The CDR3 spans 15 residues. Trimming took 0 bases from V and 3 from J, leaving 11 bases between them. Per the germline V gene, CDR1 is SGDLS and CDR2 is YYNGEE. The DNA of the CDR3 is TGTGCCAGCAGCGTAGTTGGGGGCCTTACAGATACGCAGTATTTT. It translates to CASSVVGGLTDTQYF.

V and J are TRBV19 and TRBJ1-3; no clear D gene. The CDR3 consists of 14 residues. Germline V gene data show CDR1 as LNHDA and CDR2 as SQIVND (reference sequence). The germline V and J ends were trimmed by 3 bases and 3 bases, with 9 bases remaining between them. The CDR3, as DNA: TGTGCCAGTAGTATGAGTCCTCGTGGAAACACCATATATTTT. Amino acids: CASSMSPRGNTIYF. Full variable domain (outside the CDR3, taken from reference TRBV19 and TRBJ1-3): DGGITQSPKYLFRKEGQNVTLSCEQNLNHDAMYWYRQDPGQGLRLIYYSQIVNDFQKGDIAEGYSVSREKKESFPLTVTSAQKNPTAFYLCASSMSPRGNTIYFGEGSWLTVV.

The rearrangement uses TRBV29-1 and TRBJ2-5; maybe TRBD1 (6 bases). CDR3 length: 12 amino acids. Trimming removed 6 bases from V and 5 bases from J, with 13 bases in between. Germline values: CDR1 SQVTM, CDR2 ANQGSEA. This chain's CDR3 is CSVAQGRETQYF. The CDR3 DNA reads TGCAGCGTCGCACAGGGCCGGGAGACCCAGTACTTC.

The V and J genes are TRBV5-1 and TRBJ1-5; 10 bases align to TRBD1. Looked up from germline, CDR1 is SGHRS and CDR2 is YFSETQ. V shed 4 bases, J shed 4 bases, and the junction held 2 bases outside the gene matches. The CDR3 has 14 residues. CDR3 sequence (DNA): TGCGCCAGCAGCCGGACAGGGGGTAATCAGCCCCAGCATTTT. This translates into CASSRTGGNQPQHF.

The chain combines TRBV18 with TRBJ1-2, with 7 bases fitting TRBD1. After removal of 2 bases from V and 7 bases from J, the junction contained 7 bases not matched to a gene. The CDR3 is made up of 14 amino acids. CDR1 and CDR2 (germline): KGHSH, LQKENI. The CDR3: CASSPERQGFGYTF. In DNA form, the CDR3 reads TGTGCCAGCTCACCAGAGAGACAGGGATTTGGCTACACCTTC.

V gene TRBV19 combines with J gene TRBJ2-1; D is undetermined. The germline V gene has CDR1 LNHDA and CDR2 SQIVND (reference sequence). CDR3 length equals 11 residues. V lost 7 bases to trimming and J lost 7 bases, with 8 bases between them. CDR3 nucleotides: TGTGCCAGTACCGATCGGAATGAGCAGTTCTTC. It specifies CASTDRNEQFF.

The chain recombines TRBV4-2 with TRBJ2-5, with 14 bases matching TRBD2. The germline gives CDR1 LGHNA, CDR2 YNFKEQ. The trim removed 4 bases at V and 1 base at J, leaving 20 bases unmatched. CDR3 length: 22 residues. Written as DNA, the CDR3 is TGTGCCAGCAGCCGCGGGGTGGGTGCGCTGGGACTAGCGGGGGAACTCCAAGAGACCCAGTACTTC. Translation gives CASSRGVGALGLAGELQETQYF.

The rearrangement joins TRBV5-1 to TRBJ1-4; D call uncertain. The length of the CDR3 is 14 residues. Trimming removed 0 bases at V and 4 bases at J, with 7 bases between. Germline-derived CDR1 and CDR2 are SGHRS and YFSETQ. CDR3 protein: CASSLVSRNEKLFF. CDR3 nucleotides: TGCGCCAGCAGCTTGGTATCCCGTAATGAAAAACTGTTTTTT.

V usage is TRBV6-6 and J usage is TRBJ2-1; TRBD1 is a possible D gene (6 bases). This CDR3 has 16 amino acids. Trimming took 7 bases from V and 3 from J, leaving 19 bases between them. CDR1 MNHNY and CDR2 SVGAGI come from the germline V gene (reference sequence). CDR3 amino acids: CASNTNQGRLYNEQFF. CDR3 in DNA: TGTGCCAGCAATACTAACCAGGGGCGACTCTACAATGAGCAGTTCTTC.

The chain joins TRBV9 to TRBJ2-5; D may be TRBD1 (6 bases). Germline-derived CDR1 and CDR2 are SGDLS and YYNGEE. Deletions cut 3 bases from V and 0 bases from J, with 15 bases between. This CDR3 is built from 16 residues. CDR3 region: CASSAQVNRDQETQYF. The DNA for the CDR3 is TGTGCCAGCAGCGCCCAAGTCAACAGGGACCAAGAGACCCAGTACTTC.

The chain combines TRBV27 with TRBJ2-1; 8 bases map to TRBD1. The CDR3 length is 15 residues. V lost 5 bases, J lost 4 bases, and 7 bases stayed unmatched. Germline V CDR1 and CDR2: MNHEY, SMNVEV (reference sequence). CDR3 protein: CASSLTGVGYNEQFF. The CDR3 DNA reads as TGTGCCAGCAGTCTGACAGGGGTCGGGTACAATGAGCAGTTCTTC.

V and J are TRBV7-9 and TRBJ2-6; D is unresolved. V lost 5 bases and J lost 2, with 16 bases in between. This CDR3 has 17 amino acids. Germline lookup yields CDR1 SEHNR and CDR2 FQNEAQ (reference sequence). The CDR3 region has the DNA TGTGCCAGCAGCCCTCCCTCGGGTCTCCCTGGGGCCAACGTCCTGACTTTC. Amino acid sequence: CASSPPSGLPGANVLTF.

The genes are TRBV6-5 and TRBJ2-7, with a weak D call TRBD2 (6 bases). The CDR3 loop spans 14 amino acids. The germline gives CDR1 MNHEY, CDR2 SVGAGI. Trimming shortened V by 4 bases and J by 4 bases, and 14 bases separated the two germline ends. CDR3 sequence: CASSSPGLRYEQYF. The CDR3 DNA reads as TGTGCCAGCAGTTCCCCGGGACTTAGGTACGAGCAGTACTTC.

The count of this clone is one. The sample carries other DNA sequences with the same CDR3. This chain uses TRBV30 with TRBJ1-3; D possibly corresponds to TRBD1 (5 bases). Germline values: CDR1 GTSNPN, CDR2 SVGIG (reference sequence). V lost 0 bases and J 5 bases, leaving 8 bases between the germline ends. The length of the CDR3 is 13 residues. The CDR3 coding sequence is TGTGCCTGGAGTGTGTCAGGGCGAAACACCATATATTTT. Protein: CAWSVSGRNTIYF. Full variable domain (remainder filled in from reference TRBV30 and TRBJ1-3): SQTIHQWPATLVQPVGSPLSLECTVEGTSNPNLYWYRQAAGRGLQLLFYSVGIGQISSEVPQNLSASRPQDRQFILSSKKLLLSDSGFYLCAWSVSGRNTIYFGEGSWLTVV.